This T cell receptor beta chain was documented in a study of blood T cell repertoires in COVID-19. Study as a whole: Sites in the United States, Italy and Spain provided acute and convalescent COVID-19 samples.

V lost 3 bases to trimming and J lost 6 bases; unmatched junction nucleotides: 13. Per the germline V gene, CDR1 is LNHDA and CDR2 is SQIVND (reference sequence). The CDR3 loop spans 16 amino acids. Authors' processing steps: Counts of nucleated cells, estimated from reference gene primer amplification, were obtained. The table came from immunoSEQ multiplex PCR; TCRdb's copy has only in-frame clones and leaves some out. V, J and clone size derive from that table, while D and trimming were established from the DNA sequence. The repertoire consists of fewer than 250,000 clones, with less than 90% occurring once and the leading ten covering around 1.1%.

The material sequenced was peripheral blood. The chain combines TRBV19 with TRBJ1-2; 7 bases fit TRBD1. The origin of this receptor is a man aged 25-45 years with acute or convalescent COVID-19. In DNA form, the CDR3 reads TGTGCCAGTAGTATGGGACCCGACAGGGTTGTAAATGGCTACACCTTC. Amino acids: CASSMGPDRVVNGYTF.